A selection of T cell receptor beta chains follows, all from one sample in a study of shared clonotypes between healthy human individuals. The table came from immunoSEQ multiplex PCR; TCRdb's copy has only in-frame clones and leaves some out. The table includes 2 million to 3 million clones, roughly 93% detected once. Sequenced material: naive CD4+ T cells from PBMCs. Receptor source: a man younger than 35 in good health. Some clones in this sample may be carry-over from other donors' samples. Both conserved end residues are part of each CDR3. The order of the fields is J gene, V gene, D gene, clone size, CDR3 length, CDR3 DNA, CDR3 protein. The D gene is left open where the match is weak. Not all rows give a size; the values are once, few, many and, for expanded clones, a class.

J: TRBJ2-1; V: TRBV7-3; D: TRBD2; size: -; length: 14; DNA: TGTGCCAGCAGCTGGGGACTAGCGGAGAATGAGCAGTTCTTC; CDR3: CASSWGLAENEQFF
J: TRBJ2-7; V: TRBV28; D: -; size: -; length: 17; DNA: TGTGCCAGCAGTCCCCCCTCTGACAGGAGAATCTCCTACGAGCAGTACTTC; CDR3: CASSPPSDRRISYEQYF
J: TRBJ2-3; V: TRBV7-2; D: TRBD2; size: -; length: 16; DNA: TGTGCCAGCAGCTCGGTCAGCGGGAGGGCCGTAGATACGCAGTATTTT; CDR3: CASSSVSGRAVDTQYF
J: TRBJ2-2; V: TRBV9; D: -; size: -; length: 13; DNA: TGTGCCAGCAGCCTTTCTCCGGTCGGGGAGCTGTTTTTT; CDR3: CASSLSPVGELFF
J: TRBJ2-3; V: TRBV28; D: -; size: -; length: 16; DNA: TGTGCCAGCAGTTACCCCGGGGGCTTGACGATAGATACGCAGTATTTT; CDR3: CASSYPGGLTIDTQYF
J: TRBJ2-3; V: TRBV9; D: TRBD2; size: -; length: 16; DNA: TGTGCCAGCAGCGTCGTGTCTAGCGGGAGTATAGATACGCAGTATTTT; CDR3: CASSVVSSGSIDTQYF
J: TRBJ2-1; V: TRBV13; D: -; size: -; length: 12; DNA: TGTGCCAGCAGCGGGGGGACTTTTGAGCAGTTCTTC; CDR3: CASSGGTFEQFF
J: TRBJ2-7; V: TRBV19; D: -; size: -; length: 14; DNA: TGTGCCAGTAGTATTGCGGGTGCCCCCTACGAGCAGTACTTC; CDR3: CASSIAGAPYEQYF
J: TRBJ2-1; V: TRBV21-1; D: -; size: -; length: 14; DNA: TGTGCCAGCAGCACCTGGACAGATTACAATGAGCAGTTCTTC; CDR3: CASSTWTDYNEQFF
J: TRBJ1-3; V: TRBV29-1; D: -; size: -; length: 13; DNA: TGCAGCGTTGACGGAAACAGGGACAACACCATATATTTT; CDR3: CSVDGNRDNTIYF
J: TRBJ2-1; V: TRBV9; D: TRBD2; size: -; length: 16; DNA: TGTGCCAGCAGCGTTCTCAGCGGGAGCGCCTACAATGAGCAGTTCTTC; CDR3: CASSVLSGSAYNEQFF
J: TRBJ1-1; V: TRBV18; D: -; size: once; length: 14; DNA: TGTGCCAGCTCACCTCCGGTGGTGGACACTGAAGCTTTCTTT; CDR3: CASSPPVVDTEAFF
J: TRBJ1-2; V: TRBV4-1; D: -; size: -; length: 16; DNA: TGCGCCAGCAGACAACCTACTTCCCAGTCAGTCTATGGCTACACCTTC; CDR3: CASRQPTSQSVYGYTF
J: TRBJ1-2; V: TRBV14; D: -; size: few; length: 13; DNA: TGTGCCAGCAGCCAAGTAGGGAAAGATGGCTACACCTTC; CDR3: CASSQVGKDGYTF
J: TRBJ1-1; V: TRBV9; D: TRBD1; size: -; length: 14; DNA: TGTGCCAGCAGCGTACAACCCGGGACAGGGGGAGCTTTCTTT; CDR3: CASSVQPGTGGAFF
J: TRBJ2-3; V: TRBV5-4; D: TRBD1; size: -; length: 16; DNA: TGTGCCAGCAGCCCTATGGACAGGGGGAGCACAGATACGCAGTATTTT; CDR3: CASSPMDRGSTDTQYF
J: TRBJ2-3; V: TRBV28; D: TRBD2; size: -; length: 16; DNA: TGTGCCAGCAGTTGGGGACTAGATGTGAGCACAGATACGCAGTATTTT; CDR3: CASSWGLDVSTDTQYF
J: TRBJ2-7; V: TRBV7-2; D: -; size: -; length: 15; DNA: TGTGCCAGCAGCTTAGTGGGCCAGGTAGCTGGCGAGCAGTACTTC; CDR3: CASSLVGQVAGEQYF
J: TRBJ1-1; V: TRBV7-3; D: -; size: -; length: 14; DNA: TGTGCCAGCAGCTTAACCCCAGAGAACACTGAAGCTTTCTTT; CDR3: CASSLTPENTEAFF
J: TRBJ2-3; V: TRBV28; D: -; size: -; length: 17; DNA: TGTGCCAGTACGCCTCGGGACCGCGCCACTAGCACAGATACGCAGTATTTT; CDR3: CASTPRDRATSTDTQYF
J: TRBJ2-7; V: TRBV7-2; D: TRBD1; size: -; length: 16; DNA: TGTGCCAGCAGCTTAGCTGGGACAGGGGGCATCTACGAGCAGTACTTC; CDR3: CASSLAGTGGIYEQYF
J: TRBJ2-3; V: TRBV29-1; D: TRBD2; size: -; length: 18; DNA: TGCAGCGTTGAATCGGCAGGGTATCGGGGACTAAGCACAGATACGCAGTATTTT; CDR3: CSVESAGYRGLSTDTQYF
J: TRBJ2-1; V: TRBV5-1; D: -; size: once; length: 15; DNA: TGCGCCAGCAGCCCCGGGACTGCCTCCTACAATGAGCAGTTCTTC; CDR3: CASSPGTASYNEQFF
J: TRBJ1-1; V: TRBV6-5; D: -; size: -; length: 16; DNA: TGTGCCAGCAGTTACCGTAGGATACTTCGCGTCGCTGAAGCTTTCTTT; CDR3: CASSYRRILRVAEAFF
J: TRBJ2-1; V: TRBV25-1; D: TRBD2; size: -; length: 14; DNA: TGTGCCAGCAGTGGCCTCGGGGGGACCGATGAGCAGTTCTTC; CDR3: CASSGLGGTDEQFF
J: TRBJ2-1; V: TRBV7-3; D: TRBD2; size: -; length: 15; DNA: TGTGCCAGCAGCGCCACTAGCGGGCACATCAATGAGCAGTTCTTC; CDR3: CASSATSGHINEQFF
J: TRBJ2-1; V: TRBV30; D: -; size: -; length: 11; DNA: TGTGCCTGGAGTTTAAATAATGAGCAGTTCTTC; CDR3: CAWSLNNEQFF
J: TRBJ2-2; V: TRBV27; D: TRBD1; size: -; length: 12; DNA: TGTGCCAGCAGTTGGGACAGGGGGGAGCTGTTTTTT; CDR3: CASSWDRGELFF